These 25 T cell receptor beta chains share one sample of origin, sequenced in a study of post-analysis software for immune sequencing data. No antigen has been assigned to these receptors. Study-level findings and limits: Patients used about 5 TRBV segments, including TRBV5-6, TRBV5-1 and TRBV20-1, more often than controls.

Prepared libraries of TCR beta cDNA carried unique molecular identifiers. TCRdb re-derived calls from the PCR reads in MiXCR, one entry per CDR3 protein. The sample contains hundreds of thousands of distinct CDR3 sequences, roughly 27% of which appear only once. The sample consisted of blood. The receptors come from a girl between 10 and 17 years old with multiple sclerosis.

V gene TRBV18 combines with J gene TRBJ2-5; D is ambiguous. Germline V lookup: CDR1 KGHSH, CDR2 LQKENI. Trimming stripped 2 bases from V and 5 bases from J, with 9 bases between. The CDR3 is 13 residues long. The DNA for the CDR3 is TGTGCCAGCTCACCAAGAGCTCAGGAGACCCAGTACTTC. Protein: CASSPRAQETQYF. The variable domain in full, with the rest retrieved from reference TRBV18 and TRBJ2-5, is NAGVMQNPRHLVRRRGQEARLRCSPMKGHSHVYWYRQLPEEGLKFMVYLQKENIIDESGMPKERFSAEFPKEGPSILRIQQVVRGDSAAYFCASSPRAQETQYFGPGTRLLVL.

The gene calls are TRBV4-3 and TRBJ2-4; D unresolved. The J call is uncertain, as TRBJ2-7 better fits the DNA end. There are 17 residues in the CDR3. Germline V lookup: CDR1 LGHNA, CDR2 YSLEER. Here the CDR3 reads CASSQVRTRIRAVEQYF. The DNA of the CDR3 is TGCGCCAGCAGCCAAGTACGAACCCGGATTAGGGCTGTCGAGCAGTACTTC.

This clonotype was seen only a few times. For the CDR3, the DNA is TGTGCCATCAGTGAGTCGGGTCTCTCCTACAATGAGCAGTTCTTC. Translation: CAISESGLSYNEQFF. The chain couples TRBV10-3 to TRBJ2-1; D gene unclear. The V end lost 0 bases, the J end lost 0 bases, and 6 bases lay between the germline ends. Germline CDR1 is ENHRY and CDR2 is SYGVKD. This CDR3 region has 15 residues.

The chain joins TRBV15 to TRBJ1-2, with TRBD1 as a possible D gene (6 bases). This CDR3 has 15 residues. The germline V gene encodes CDR1 LNHNV and CDR2 YYDKDF (reference sequence). V gave up 3 bases and J gave up 2 bases, with 13 bases separating them. This chain's CDR3 is CATSSSYQGNYGYTF. Written as DNA, the CDR3 is TGTGCCACCAGCAGCTCTTACCAGGGGAACTATGGCTACACCTTC. The full variable domain, completed using reference TRBV15 and TRBJ1-2, is DAMVIQNPRYQVTQFGKPVTLSCSQTLNHNVMYWYQQKSSQAPKLLFHYYDKDFNNEADTPDNFQSRRPNTSFCFLDIRSPGLGDTAMYLCATSSSYQGNYGYTFGSGTRLTVV.

In its sample, this clonotype was seen a few times. The chain carries TRBV28 and TRBJ2-5; 10 bases map to TRBD1. The CDR3 covers 15 residues. Unmatched junction bases numbered 3, after V lost 2 bases and J lost 3 bases. Germline loops: CDR1 MDHEN, CDR2 SYDVKM. The CDR3 spells CASSLPGTGEETQYF. Here the CDR3 DNA reads TGTGCCAGCAGTTTACCCGGGACAGGGGAAGAGACCCAGTACTTC.

This clonotype was found once. The junction departs from the called germline gene at one end, perhaps through a read error. The chain has TRBV12-3 or TRBV12-4 and TRBJ2-3; TRBD1 is a possible D gene (7 bases). The CDR3 contains 14 residues. As DNA, the CDR3 is TGTGCCGGGGACGGCAGGGGGGACCCAGATATGCAGTATTTT. Translation: CAGDGRGDPDMQYF.

The CDR3 sequence is CASSLLDREQFF. For the CDR3, the DNA is TGTGCCAGCAGTTTATTAGACCGGGAGCAGTTCTTC. The chain is built from TRBV28 and TRBJ2-1; D is unclear. The CDR3 length is 12 residues. Trimming left V 1 base short and J 10 bases short, with 8 bases between. Germline V gene lookup returns CDR1 MDHEN and CDR2 SYDVKM.

Details on this clonotype: Relative to the germline gene, one junction end is altered; a read error may explain this. This chain uses TRBV20-1 with TRBJ2-3; no definite D call. Germline V gene data show CDR1 as DFQATT and CDR2 as SNEGSKA (reference sequence). This CDR3 has 16 residues. As DNA, the CDR3 is TGCAGTGCTAGAGATCCCAGTGGGGTTAGCACAGATATGCAGTATTTT. As protein: CSARDPSGVSTDMQYF.

This clonotype was found many times. The chain uses TRBV5-5 and TRBJ2-5; a weak D match, TRBD1 (6 bases). V lost 4 bases, J lost 2 bases, and 15 bases lay in between. Germline CDR1 and CDR2: SGHKS and YYEKEE (reference sequence). The CDR3 is 15 amino acids. The CDR3 loop reads CASSRTPGAQETQYF. CDR3 bases: TGTGCCAGCAGCCGGACCCCAGGGGCTCAAGAGACCCAGTACTTC.

The J gene is TRBJ2-4, the V gene TRBV28; no reliable D call. CDR1 MDHEN and CDR2 SYDVKM come from the germline V gene. V lost 7 bases, J lost 4 bases, and 14 bases lay in between. The CDR3 consists of 14 residues. CDR3 nucleotides: TGTGCCAGCAACTTGCGACGCTCTAAAAACATTCAGTACTTC. Translating gives CASNLRRSKNIQYF.

This clonotype was picked up a small number of times. The V gene is TRBV10-3, the J gene TRBJ1-5, with D hard to call. The CDR3 is made up of 15 amino acids. V was cut by 4 bases and J by 3 bases, with 13 bases left in between. The germline V gene encodes CDR1 ENHRY and CDR2 SYGVKD. Here the CDR3 reads CAISGAGASNQPQHF. The CDR3 nucleotides are TGTGCCATCAGTGGGGCAGGCGCCTCCAATCAGCCCCAGCATTTT.

This chain uses TRBV7-2 with TRBJ2-1; 15 bases align to TRBD2. This CDR3 comprises 14 residues. V shed 4 bases, J shed 15 bases, and the junction held 7 bases outside the gene matches. CDR1 and CDR2 (germline): SGHTA, FQGNSA. Here the CDR3 reads CASSSGLAGGLRFF. Written as DNA, the CDR3 is TGTGCCAGCAGCTCGGGACTAGCGGGAGGCCTCAGGTTCTTC.

With respect to this clonotype: The junction shows a germline mismatch at one end, possibly a read error. The chain joins TRBV4-1 to TRBJ2-7; D possibly corresponds to TRBD2 (5 bases). In germline, CDR1 is MGHRA, CDR2 YSYEKL. This CDR3 is 12 amino acids long. The CDR3 is CASRQHDYGQYF. CDR3 sequence (DNA): TGCGCCAGCAGGCAGCACGACTACGGGCAGTACTTC.

This clonotype came up many times. This sequence joins TRBV4-3 and TRBJ2-7; D remains ambiguous. This CDR3 region has 13 residues. V lost 3 bases and J lost 6, with 12 bases in between. CDR1 is LGHNA and CDR2 is YSLEER in the germline V gene. The DNA of the CDR3 is TGCGCCAGCAGCCAGATGACGACAACCGAGCAGTACTTC. Protein: CASSQMTTTEQYF.

The rearrangement joins TRBV20-1 to TRBJ1-2, with D hard to call. The germline V and J ends were trimmed by 1 base and 5 bases, with 14 bases remaining between them. Germline CDR1 is DFQATT and CDR2 is SNEGSKA (reference sequence). This CDR3 comprises 14 residues. The CDR3 loop is CSARARGQAYGYTF. The CDR3 DNA sequence: TGCAGTGCTAGAGCGCGGGGTCAGGCTTATGGCTACACCTTC.

This clonotype has a handful of counts. The V and J genes are TRBV7-8 and TRBJ2-1, with TRBD2 identical over 13 bases. The CDR3 runs 18 residues. In germline, CDR1 is SGHVS, CDR2 FQNEAQ. The V and J ends lost 0 bases and 10 bases, in that order; junction bases with no gene match: 12. CDR3 in DNA: TGTGCCAGCAGCTTAGCGAGTCGGGCACTAGCGGGGGGGCAGGAGCAGTTCTTC. Its translation is CASSLASRALAGGQEQFF.

A word on this clonotype: The junction does not match germline at one end; this may be a read error. V usage is TRBV10-3 and J usage is TRBJ2-3; TRBD2 agrees at 7 bases. CDR1 is ENHRY and CDR2 is SYGVKD in the germline V gene. The CDR3 covers 13 residues. CDR3 sequence (DNA): TGTGCCATCCGAGCGGGGAGCACAGATACGCCGTATTTT. It encodes CAIRAGSTDTPYF.

The table lists this clonotype with many counts. This chain joins TRBV20-1 and TRBJ2-7; 7 bases fit TRBD2. After removal of 7 bases from V and 6 bases from J, the junction contained 6 bases not matched to a gene. CDR1 and CDR2 from the germline V gene are DFQATT and SNEGSKA (reference sequence). This CDR3 region has 11 residues. CDR3 protein: CSVQVAGEQYF. The DNA for the CDR3 is TGCAGTGTGCAGGTAGCGGGCGAGCAGTACTTC.

The chain recombines TRBV4-3 with TRBJ1-4; the D is unclear. V dropped 5 bases and J dropped 8 bases, with 18 bases sitting between them. The CDR3 contains 15 residues. From germline, CDR1 is LGHNA and CDR2 YSLEER. CDR3 sequence: CASSTMRASEEKLFF. The CDR3 coding sequence is TGCGCCAGCAGCACGATGAGGGCGTCGGAGGAAAAACTGTTTTTT.

This clonotype was recorded a few times. The chain joins TRBV6-1 to TRBJ1-2, with 8 bases identical to TRBD1. With 0 bases clipped from V and 8 bases from J, the junction kept 11 bases outside the gene matches. The germline V gene encodes CDR1 MNHNS and CDR2 SASEGT. The CDR3 is 16 residues long. CDR3 loop: CASSEAMDRAPRGYTF. CDR3 bases: TGTGCCAGCAGTGAAGCCATGGACAGGGCCCCTCGGGGCTACACCTTC.

The chain couples TRBV20-1 to TRBJ2-5; the match to TRBD2 covers 7 bases. This CDR3 is built from 12 residues. After removal of 5 bases from V and 1 base from J, the junction contained 1 base not matched to a gene. From germline, CDR1 is DFQATT and CDR2 SNEGSKA (reference sequence). The CDR3 loop is CSAGTTQETQYF. The CDR3 nucleotides read TGCAGTGCTGGGACTACCCAAGAGACCCAGTACTTC.

The rearrangement joins TRBV12-3 or TRBV12-4 to TRBJ2-7; unclear D gene. The J call may not be correct, given that the DNA end is closer to TRBJ2-5. CDR3 size: 11 residues. CDR3 loop: CASTNGETQYF. The DNA of the CDR3 is TGTGCCAGCACCAACGGGGAGACCCAGTACTTC.

The CDR3 DNA sequence: TGCAGTGCTACTCGACCCGGACTAGCGGGACCCTCAGATACGCAGTATTTT. Protein: CSATRPGLAGPSDTQYF. The rearrangement links TRBV20-1 to TRBJ2-3, with 12 bases matching TRBD2. Trimming cost V 4 bases and J 4 bases; bases outside gene matches: 12. The CDR3 extends over 17 amino acids. Looked up from germline, CDR1 is DFQATT and CDR2 is SNEGSKA (reference sequence).

The genes are TRBV6-6 and TRBJ2-5; 8 nucleotides match TRBD1. The J call may be faulty, since TRBJ2-7 better matches the DNA end. Germline V lookup: CDR1 MNHNY, CDR2 SVGAGI (reference sequence). The CDR3 length is 15 residues. The CDR3: CASSSRGPAGNEQYF. CDR3 nucleotides: TGTGCCAGCAGCTCCAGGGGGCCAGCGGGTAACGAGCAGTACTTC.

The V call is TRBV20-1, the J call TRBJ1-1, with a tentative D call TRBD1 (5 bases). The germline V gene has CDR1 DFQATT and CDR2 SNEGSKA (reference sequence). Trimming shortened V by 3 bases and J by 6 bases, and 8 bases separated the two germline ends. CDR3 length: 11 residues. CDR3 protein: CSASVGAEAFF. Written as DNA, the CDR3 is TGCAGTGCTAGCGTGGGGGCTGAAGCTTTCTTT.